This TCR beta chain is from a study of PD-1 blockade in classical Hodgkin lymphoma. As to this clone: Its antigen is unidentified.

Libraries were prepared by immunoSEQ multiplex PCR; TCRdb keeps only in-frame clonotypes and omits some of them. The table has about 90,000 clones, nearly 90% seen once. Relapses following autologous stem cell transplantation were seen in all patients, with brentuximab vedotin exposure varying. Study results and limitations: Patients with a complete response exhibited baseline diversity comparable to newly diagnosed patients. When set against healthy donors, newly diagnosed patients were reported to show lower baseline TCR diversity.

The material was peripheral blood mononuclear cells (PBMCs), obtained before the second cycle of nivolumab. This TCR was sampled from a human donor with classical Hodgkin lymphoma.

The CDR3 DNA sequence: TGTGCCAGCAGTAACGGACCATACGAGCAGTACTTC. Protein: CASSNGPYEQYF. The genes are TRBV6-5 and TRBJ2-7; D is undetermined. Deletions cut 5 bases from V and 4 bases from J, with 9 bases between. CDR1 and CDR2 from the germline V gene are MNHEY and SVGAGI. The CDR3 spans 12 residues.